These T cell receptor beta chains were read from a single sample in a study of blood T cell repertoires in COVID-19. This table comes from immunoSEQ multiplex PCR, and its TCRdb copy is limited to in-frame clones, with some not included. The top ten hold nearly 4.5% of the sample, which has a few hundred thousand clones, more than 75% seen once. Sequenced: peripheral blood. The receptors derive from a man in his fifties or sixties with acute or convalescent COVID-19. Both conserved end residues are part of each CDR3. A D gene is named only where the DNA matches it firmly. The listing skips clone size in some rows; elsewhere it reads once, few, many or a size class.

d_gene: NA; j_gene: TRBJ1-5; abundance: NA; v_gene: TRBV12-5; CDR3aa: CASGLVLTGRYQPQHF
d_gene: NA; j_gene: TRBJ2-2; abundance: NA; v_gene: TRBV2; CDR3aa: CASRRELSGELFF
d_gene: TRBD1; j_gene: TRBJ1-1; abundance: NA; v_gene: TRBV29-1; CDR3aa: CSASGGRWAFF
d_gene: TRBD1; j_gene: TRBJ1-1; abundance: NA; v_gene: TRBV3-1/TRBV3-2; CDR3aa: CASSLLRTGGPEAFF
d_gene: NA; j_gene: TRBJ1-6; abundance: once; v_gene: TRBV7-9; CDR3aa: CASGGVSNSPLHF
d_gene: NA; j_gene: TRBJ1-1; abundance: NA; v_gene: TRBV3-1/TRBV3-2; CDR3aa: CASSQVAGPGRNTEAFF
d_gene: NA; j_gene: TRBJ1-6; abundance: NA; v_gene: TRBV6-2/TRBV6-3; CDR3aa: CASSYPTDIGSPLHF
d_gene: TRBD1; j_gene: TRBJ2-3; abundance: NA; v_gene: TRBV5-4; CDR3aa: CASSLKGTGDTDTQYF
d_gene: TRBD2; j_gene: TRBJ2-1; abundance: NA; v_gene: TRBV10-3; CDR3aa: CAISESSRGGRNEQFF
d_gene: NA; j_gene: TRBJ1-1; abundance: NA; v_gene: TRBV27; CDR3aa: CALLVQGHNTEAFF
d_gene: TRBD1; j_gene: TRBJ2-3; abundance: NA; v_gene: TRBV5-4; CDR3aa: CASSSRRDSITQYF
d_gene: TRBD2; j_gene: TRBJ2-1; abundance: NA; v_gene: TRBV9; CDR3aa: CASSVDAGGREQFF
d_gene: NA; j_gene: TRBJ1-1; abundance: NA; v_gene: TRBV6-5; CDR3aa: CASRIRGHRDTEAFF
d_gene: TRBD2; j_gene: TRBJ2-2; abundance: NA; v_gene: TRBV4-2; CDR3aa: CASSQEGLAANTGELFF
d_gene: NA; j_gene: TRBJ1-2; abundance: few; v_gene: TRBV29-1; CDR3aa: CSVTTGYGYTF
d_gene: NA; j_gene: TRBJ2-1; abundance: NA; v_gene: TRBV2; CDR3aa: CASSDSSSYNEQFF
d_gene: NA; j_gene: TRBJ2-3; abundance: NA; v_gene: TRBV5-4; CDR3aa: CASSLGSGSGDTQYF
d_gene: TRBD1; j_gene: TRBJ1-1; abundance: NA; v_gene: TRBV5-6; CDR3aa: CASSRGQGQVFPEAFF
d_gene: NA; j_gene: TRBJ2-1; abundance: few; v_gene: TRBV5-1; CDR3aa: CASSLGGHTNNEQFF